The 25 T cell receptor beta chains presented below share a single source sample, sequenced in a study of human T cells and chemical hapten exposure. The time point was: healthy volunteer bleed at 6 weeks. It was unfractionated whole blood from which total RNA was extracted. TCRdb analysed the RACE reads with MiXCR anew, one entry per CDR3 protein. This table holds 35,000 to 55,000 distinct CDR3 sequences, 3.5% to 4% found once. The sample was whole blood. The receptors were gathered from a human donor in good health. Some clones in this sample may be carry-over from other donors' samples.

This clonotype was seen more than once but under ten times. This chain joins TRBV18 and TRBJ1-6; the match to TRBD1 covers 9 bases. The CDR3 has 19 residues. CDR1 and CDR2 from the germline V gene are KGHSH and LQKENI. Trimming took 2 bases from V and 10 from J; bases not matched to a gene: 18. CDR3 protein: CASSPMDRGGGVRSSPLHF. Written as DNA, the CDR3 is TGTGCCAGCTCACCAATGGACAGGGGCGGCGGGGTCCGAAGCTCACCCCTCCACTTT.

This clonotype turned up a few times. This chain joins TRBV5-1 and TRBJ2-1; 7 nucleotides match TRBD2. V was pared by 0 bases and J by 3 bases, with 3 bases of the junction left unmatched. Germline values: CDR1 SGHRS, CDR2 YFSETQ. There are 15 residues in the CDR3. CDR3 residues: CASSLAAGNYNEQFF. The CDR3 region has the DNA TGCGCCAGCAGCTTGGCAGCGGGAAACTACAATGAGCAGTTCTTC.

V and J are TRBV7-8 and TRBJ2-1; D might be TRBD1 (6 bases). V lost 5 bases and J lost 7, with 18 bases in between. Germline V lookup: CDR1 SGHVS, CDR2 FQNEAQ. This CDR3 is 15 amino acids long. The CDR3 DNA follows: TGTGCCAGCAGCCAGGGACCGGGACATCAAAATGAGCAGTTCTTC. This gives the protein CASSQGPGHQNEQFF. The entire variable domain, with the rest obtained from reference TRBV7-8 and TRBJ2-1, is as follows: GAGVSQSPRYKVAKRGQDVALRCDPISGHVSLFWYQQALGQGPEFLTYFQNEAQLDKSGLPSDRFFAERPEGSVSTLKIQRTQQEDSAVYLCASSQGPGHQNEQFFGPGTRLTVL.

This clonotype was seen many times. The rearrangement joins TRBV29-1 to TRBJ2-5; 7 bases are a match to TRBD1. V was pared by 6 bases and J by 5 bases, with 6 bases of the junction left unmatched. Germline values: CDR1 SQVTM, CDR2 ANQGSEA. CDR3 length: 12 amino acids. The CDR3 reads CSVDRLGETQYF. DNA of the CDR3: TGCAGCGTGGACAGGCTAGGGGAGACCCAGTACTTC.

This clonotype has ten or more counts. The rearrangement joins TRBV12-3 or TRBV12-4 to TRBJ2-1; TRBD2 matches 10 bases. The CDR3 has 15 amino acids. The V gene end was trimmed by 3 bases and the J gene end by 1 base; junction bases not matched to a gene: 0. CDR3 DNA: TGTGCCAGCAGTTTTAGCGGGAGGTCCTACAATGAGCAGTTCTTC. This translates into CASSFSGRSYNEQFF.

This clonotype was recorded many times. The V call is TRBV24-1, the J call TRBJ2-1; a possible D gene is TRBD1 (5 bases). V lost 2 bases and J 4 bases, leaving 14 bases between the germline ends. The CDR3 runs to 16 residues. Germline V gene lookup returns CDR1 KGHDR and CDR2 SFDVKD. In DNA, the CDR3 is TGTGCCACCAGTGATTCGGCAGGGAAAGTATACAATGAGCAGTTCTTC. Amino acids: CATSDSAGKVYNEQFF.

Ten or more counts support this clonotype. J is TRBJ2-7 and V is TRBV21-1; the tabulated D call, TRBD2, remains unverified against the DNA. TRBV21-1 is listed as a pseudogene. The CDR3 totals 16 residues. The CDR3 here is CASTWDGHGRGYEQYF. In DNA, the CDR3 is TGTGCCAGCACCTGGGACGGCCACGGCCGAGGGTACGAGCAGTACTTC.

This clonotype occurred many times. V gene TRBV20-1 combines with J gene TRBJ1-1; maybe TRBD1 (5 bases). The V end was cut by 1 base, the J end by 0 bases, with 12 bases between. The CDR3 is 15 amino acids. Per germline, CDR1 DFQATT and CDR2 SNEGSKA (reference sequence). Here the CDR3 reads CSARVDSLMNTEAFF. The CDR3 DNA follows: TGCAGTGCTAGAGTCGACAGCCTCATGAACACTGAAGCTTTCTTT.

The chain uses TRBV29-1 and TRBJ2-5; tentatively, D is TRBD1 or TRBD2 (5 bases each). V shed 4 bases and J shed 2 bases, with 11 bases lying between them. Germline assignment: CDR1 SQVTM and CDR2 ANQGSEA. CDR3 length equals 13 residues. CDR3: CSVVLWGQETQYF. The CDR3 DNA follows: TGCAGCGTTGTCCTGTGGGGGCAAGAGACCCAGTACTTC.

This clonotype was counted ten times or more. V is TRBV27 and J is TRBJ2-3; 13 bases line up with TRBD2. Trimming removed 4 bases from V and 4 bases from J; junction bases left unmatched: 8. The CDR3 contains 17 residues. Germline assignment: CDR1 MNHEY and CDR2 SMNVEV (reference sequence). The CDR3 DNA follows: TGTGCCAGCAGTTCCCCGGGACTAGCGGGAAGGGCAGATACGCAGTATTTT. Protein product: CASSSPGLAGRADTQYF.

The chain has TRBV10-3 and TRBJ2-7; 7 nucleotides match TRBD1. Germline V gene lookup returns CDR1 ENHRY and CDR2 SYGVKD. This CDR3 has 16 residues. Losses at the gene ends were 6 bases for V and 0 bases for J; bases not matched to a gene: 11. The DNA of the CDR3 is TGTGCCATCAGGTGGACGAGGGACAGTGCCTCCTACGAGCAGTACTTC. Residues: CAIRWTRDSASYEQYF.

This clonotype occurred many times. The genes are TRBV27 and TRBJ2-3; TRBD1 agrees at 9 bases. Trimming removed 6 bases from V and 5 bases from J; junction bases left unmatched: 6. The CDR3 contains 14 residues. Germline V lookup: CDR1 MNHEY, CDR2 SMNVEV (reference sequence). The CDR3 DNA is TGTGCCAGCAGAACAGGGGGCAAGAGAGATACGCAGTATTTT. As protein: CASRTGGKRDTQYF.

This clonotype has a handful of counts. The rearrangement joins TRBV7-2 to TRBJ1-1; TRBD1 might be the D (5 bases). CDR3 length: 21 amino acids. Trimming stripped 3 bases from V and 1 base from J, with 30 bases between. The germline V gene encodes CDR1 SGHTA and CDR2 FQGNSA. CDR3 sequence (DNA): TGTGCCAGCAGCTTTTGGGACTCGGGCGGAATGAAAGCTCATGGGAACACTGAAGCTTTCTTT. Protein sequence: CASSFWDSGGMKAHGNTEAFF.

This clonotype was counted many times. The chain joins TRBV7-6 to TRBJ2-1, with D unclear. Germline assignment: CDR1 SGHVS and CDR2 FNYEAQ. V lost 5 bases and J lost 10, with 18 bases in between. The CDR3 runs to 14 residues. CDR3 coding DNA: TGTGCCAGCAGCCTTGGCGGACCCCCTTCGGAGCAGTTCTTC. It encodes CASSLGGPPSEQFF.

This clonotype was detected a few times. The gene calls are TRBV30 and TRBJ2-5; D is ambiguous. CDR3 size: 12 residues. Germline V gives CDR1 GTSNPN, CDR2 SVGIG (reference sequence). The V end lost 2 bases, the J end lost 7 bases, and 11 bases lay between the germline ends. The CDR3 DNA sequence: TGTGCCTGGAGTTCATCGGGCGGGACCCAGTACTTC. This encodes CAWSSSGGTQYF.

This clonotype was recorded a few times. The chain carries TRBV29-1 and TRBJ2-1; no firm D call. Trimming cost V 2 bases and J 10 bases, with 3 bases left between them. Looked up from germline, CDR1 is SQVTM and CDR2 is ANQGSEA. The CDR3 is 9 amino acids. The CDR3 loop reads CSVEYEQFF. CDR3 coding DNA: TGCAGCGTTGAATACGAGCAGTTCTTC.

In its sample, this clonotype was seen many times. The chain recombines TRBV5-5 with TRBJ2-6; D is unresolved. V gave up 1 base and J gave up 2 bases, with 16 bases separating them. The CDR3 extends over 18 amino acids. CDR1 is SGHKS, CDR2 YYEKEE, per germline (reference sequence). CDR3 in amino acids: CASSLRPGPSAGANVLTF. CDR3 nucleotides: TGTGCCAGCAGCTTGAGGCCAGGCCCCTCTGCTGGGGCCAACGTCCTGACTTTC.

This clonotype has ten or more counts. The DNA for the CDR3 is TGTGCCAGCAGATGGGGAAGAGGACAGAGGAACACTGAAGCTTTCTTT. Translation: CASRWGRGQRNTEAFF. The rearrangement links TRBV27 to TRBJ1-1; maybe TRBD1 (6 bases). The CDR3 is 16 amino acids. From germline, CDR1 is MNHEY and CDR2 SMNVEV (reference sequence). Trimming took 6 bases from V and 1 from J, leaving 18 bases between them.

CDR3 sequence: CASSSGRQPQHF. The CDR3, as DNA: TGTGCCAGCAGCTCAGGGAGGCAGCCCCAGCATTTT. V and J are TRBV13 and TRBJ1-5, with TRBD1 as a possible D gene (5 bases). Trimming took off 4 bases at V and 7 bases at J, with 8 bases between the two ends. This CDR3 is 12 amino acids long. CDR1 PRHDT and CDR2 FYEKMQ come from the germline V gene (reference sequence).

This clonotype was counted ten times or more. V gene TRBV4-1 combines with J gene TRBJ2-3; D remains unclear. Germline CDR1 MGHRA, CDR2 YSYEKL. Trimming left V 0 bases short and J 3 bases short, with 22 bases between. The CDR3 has 19 residues. The CDR3 bases are TGCGCCAGCAGCCAAGAAAAATTGACAAAATCCGGATCGACAGATACGCAGTATTTT. Translation: CASSQEKLTKSGSTDTQYF.

Many counts were recorded for this clonotype. This chain uses TRBV9 with TRBJ2-3, with 12 nucleotides matching TRBD1. Unmatched junction bases numbered 10, after V lost 4 bases and J lost 4 bases. This CDR3 is 17 amino acids long. Germline loops: CDR1 SGDLS, CDR2 YYNGEE. CDR3 amino acids: CASSPLPGTGGADTQYF. The CDR3 coding sequence is TGTGCCAGCAGCCCCCTGCCCGGGACAGGGGGCGCAGATACGCAGTATTTT.

The CDR3 is CASSPLDNKETQYF. CDR3 nucleotides: TGTGCCAGCAGCCCCCTGGATAATAAAGAGACCCAGTACTTC. This chain links TRBV11-1 with TRBJ2-5; D unclear. The CDR3 runs 14 residues. Trimming pared 5 bases from V and 3 bases from J, leaving 13 bases between. Per the germline V gene, CDR1 is SGHAT and CDR2 is FQDESV (reference sequence).

This clonotype was counted at least ten times. The rearrangement links TRBV28 to TRBJ2-1, with D possibly TRBD2 on 5 matching bases. Trimming pared 2 bases from V and 2 bases from J, leaving 7 bases between. This CDR3 is 14 amino acids long. Germline assignment: CDR1 MDHEN and CDR2 SYDVKM. The CDR3 sequence is CASSLAGPYNEQFF. CDR3 DNA: TGTGCCAGCAGTTTAGCGGGTCCCTACAATGAGCAGTTCTTC.

This clonotype was picked up a small number of times. V and J are TRBV12-3 or TRBV12-4 and TRBJ2-2; D is undetermined. The CDR3 is 15 residues long. V gave up 2 bases and J gave up 1 base, with 8 bases separating them. This CDR3 is CASSLTRGNTGELFF. The CDR3 coding sequence is TGTGCCAGCAGTTTAACGCGCGGGAACACCGGGGAGCTGTTTTTT.

This clonotype was seen ten or more times. The genes are TRBV6-4 and TRBJ2-3, with D possibly matching TRBD2 (5 bases). This CDR3 is 15 amino acids long. Germline lookup yields CDR1 MRHNA and CDR2 SNTAGT. The V end lost 4 bases, the J end lost 0 bases, and 11 bases lay between the germline ends. This CDR3 is CASSGAPGSTDTQYF. The CDR3, as DNA: TGTGCCAGCAGTGGGGCACCGGGAAGCACAGATACGCAGTATTTT.